The 19 T cell receptor beta chains listed next were all sequenced from one sample in a study of T cell repertoires in cytomegalovirus infection. TCRdb passed the reads through MiXCR, listing each CDR3 protein once. The sample yields roughly 180,000 distinct CDR3 sequences, about a sixth seen once. Sequencing was performed on CD8+ T cells from PBMCs. The receptors originated from a human donor in good health (CMV status not recorded). Some clones in this sample may be carry-over from other donors' samples.

This clonotype was seen a handful of times. The rearrangement uses TRBV10-3 and TRBJ2-1; no definite D call. V dropped 10 bases and J dropped 6 bases, with 7 bases sitting between them. The CDR3 loop spans 10 amino acids. Germline CDR1 and CDR2: ENHRY and SYGVKD. CDR3 sequence reads: CATSANEQFF. CDR3 bases: TGTGCCACCTCCGCCAATGAGCAGTTCTTC.

This clonotype was observed a handful of times. The CDR3 nucleotides are TGTGCCAGCAGTTCCACGGAAAGCTATAATTCACCCCTCCACTTT. The encoded protein is CASSSTESYNSPLHF. The chain is built from TRBV28 and TRBJ1-6; D is ambiguous. The V gene's germline CDR1 is MDHEN and CDR2 SYDVKM. The ends were cut back, 4 bases at V and 3 bases at J, with 10 bases in the middle. There are 15 residues in the CDR3.

This clonotype was seen a handful of times. This chain joins TRBV28 and TRBJ1-4; D possibly corresponds to TRBD1 (5 bases). Trimming removed 6 bases from V and 10 bases from J, with 27 bases in between. The germline CDR1 and CDR2 sequences are MDHEN and SYDVKM. CDR3 size: 17 residues. In DNA form, the CDR3 reads TGTGCCAGCAGCCTAGAGGTTATGGGGGTGGACTTTGGAAAACTGTTTTTT. It is translated as CASSLEVMGVDFGKLFF.

This clonotype has more than one count but fewer than ten. The chain joins TRBV7-9 to TRBJ2-5, with 7 bases matching TRBD1. CDR3 length: 13 residues. The V gene's germline CDR1 is SEHNR and CDR2 FQNEAQ (reference sequence). Losses at the gene ends were 5 bases for V and 4 bases for J; bases not matched to a gene: 4. DNA of the CDR3: TGTGCCAGCAGCCTACAGGGGCCAGAGACCCAGTACTTC. It specifies CASSLQGPETQYF.

This clonotype occurred a few times. The CDR3 sequence is CASSPRPELDEKLFF. For the CDR3, the DNA is TGTGCCAGCAGCCCCAGGCCGGAATTAGATGAAAAACTGTTTTTT. This rearrangement joins TRBV7-2 to TRBJ1-4; D is uncertain. Deletions cut 5 bases from V and 6 bases from J, with 16 bases between. Germline values: CDR1 SGHTA, CDR2 FQGNSA. The CDR3 extends over 15 amino acids.

The genes are TRBV7-9 and TRBJ2-3; no definite D call. The CDR3 is 14 amino acids. The V end was cut by 2 bases, the J end by 4 bases, with 10 bases between. The V gene's germline CDR1 is SEHNR and CDR2 FQNEAQ (reference sequence). The CDR3 DNA follows: TGTGCCAGCAGCTTAACCTTGGGTCCAGATACGCAGTATTTT. It translates to CASSLTLGPDTQYF.

In its sample, this clonotype was seen a few times. V usage is TRBV20-1 and J usage is TRBJ2-6; 9 nucleotides align to TRBD2. The CDR3 spans 17 residues. J lost 0 bases, V lost 6 bases, and 9 bases had no gene match. Germline values: CDR1 DFQATT, CDR2 SNEGSKA (reference sequence). The CDR3, as DNA: TGCAGTGCCCCAAATAGCGGGGGACCCTCTGGGGCCAACGTCCTGACTTTC. It codes for CSAPNSGGPSGANVLTF.

This clonotype showed up just a few times. CDR3 amino acids: CSARDGDRGNTGELFF. CDR3 bases: TGCAGTGCTAGAGATGGGGACAGGGGGAACACCGGGGAGCTGTTTTTT. The chain is built from TRBV20-1 and TRBJ2-2; 10 nucleotides match TRBD1. V was clipped by 0 bases and J by 1 base; unmatched bases: 2. The CDR3 extends over 16 amino acids. The V gene's germline CDR1 is DFQATT and CDR2 SNEGSKA (reference sequence).

This clonotype showed up just a few times. CDR3 sequence reads: CASRQGISPLHF. Here the CDR3 DNA reads TGTGCCAGCAGACAAGGGATTTCACCCCTCCACTTT. The rearrangement uses TRBV27 and TRBJ1-6, with D unresolved. The germline CDR1 and CDR2 sequences are MNHEY and SMNVEV (reference sequence). With 6 bases removed from V and 9 bases from J, the gap between germline ends came to 9 bases. The CDR3 extends over 12 amino acids.

This clonotype turned up a few times. The chain employs TRBV28 and TRBJ2-5; TRBD2 might be the D (5 bases). The V gene lost 2 bases and the J gene lost 1 base, with 20 bases spanning the gap. The CDR3 loop spans 18 amino acids. Germline V CDR1 and CDR2: MDHEN, SYDVKM. The CDR3 region is CASSLRPRGARFQETQYF. The CDR3, as DNA: TGTGCCAGCAGTTTACGCCCTCGGGGTGCGAGATTCCAAGAGACCCAGTACTTC.

This chain uses TRBV7-8 with TRBJ2-3; TRBD2 aligns across 7 bases. CDR3 length: 16 residues. Germline CDR1 and CDR2: SGHVS and FQNEAQ. The V gene end was trimmed by 5 bases and the J gene end by 0 bases; junction bases not matched to a gene: 8. The CDR3: CASSERRRGSTDTQYF. CDR3 DNA sequence: TGTGCCAGCAGCGAGCGTAGGCGGGGGAGCACAGATACGCAGTATTTT.

The table lists this clonotype with a few counts. The chain couples TRBV7-9 to TRBJ2-2; TRBD1 agrees at 9 bases. The CDR3 covers 15 residues. The junction had 7 bases not matched to a gene; V was cut back by 5 bases and J by 6 bases. CDR1 is SEHNR and CDR2 is FQNEAQ in the germline V gene (reference sequence). The CDR3 spells CASSPGQGIAGELFF. CDR3 nucleotides: TGTGCCAGCAGCCCGGGACAGGGAATAGCCGGGGAGCTGTTTTTT.

This clonotype showed up just a few times. This chain links TRBV7-9 with TRBJ1-2; 9 bases are a match to TRBD1. This CDR3 comprises 15 residues. Germline V lookup: CDR1 SEHNR, CDR2 FQNEAQ (reference sequence). V dropped 4 bases and J dropped 3; count of bases not matched to a gene: 6. In DNA, the CDR3 is TGTGCCAGCAGCTACCTACAGGGGGCGGACTATGGCTACACCTTC. Protein sequence: CASSYLQGADYGYTF.

J is TRBJ1-4 and V is TRBV12-3 or TRBV12-4; 7 bases align to TRBD1. The CDR3 is made up of 15 amino acids. The ends lost 5 bases at V and 5 bases at J; junction bases unmatched: 8. This CDR3 is CASSGVAQGNEKLFF. The CDR3 bases are TGTGCCAGCAGTGGGGTGGCACAGGGGAATGAAAAACTGTTTTTT.

The chain couples TRBV6-1 to TRBJ2-2; no reliable D call. Per germline, CDR1 MNHNS and CDR2 SASEGT. Trimming took off 6 bases at V and 4 bases at J, with 9 bases between the two ends. The CDR3 totals 13 residues. The CDR3 nucleotides read TGTGCCAGCAGGGCCTCTAGCACCGGGGAGCTGTTTTTT. It encodes CASRASSTGELFF.

This clonotype has a count of ten or more. The genes are TRBV6-2 or TRBV6-3 and TRBJ2-7; D gene uncertain. This CDR3 has 15 amino acids. V lost 4 bases and J lost 4, with 17 bases in between. Germline lookup yields CDR1 MNHEY and CDR2 SVGEGT. As DNA, the CDR3 is TGTGCCAGCAGTTTGTTTCGGGCTTCGGGTTACGAGCAGTACTTC. Its translation is CASSLFRASGYEQYF.

This sequence joins TRBV12-3 or TRBV12-4 and TRBJ1-5; D call uncertain. The CDR3 extends over 13 amino acids. The V and J ends lost 5 bases and 1 base respectively, with 6 bases between them. CDR3 amino acids: CASSPISNQPQHF. For the CDR3, the DNA is TGTGCCAGCAGTCCGATCAGCAATCAGCCCCAGCATTTT.

This clonotype was seen many times. The CDR3 loop is CASSLGSQSSYEQYF. CDR3 sequence (DNA): TGTGCCAGCAGCTTAGGGTCCCAAAGCTCCTACGAGCAGTACTTC. V gene TRBV7-2 combines with J gene TRBJ2-7; unclear D gene. CDR1 and CDR2 from the germline V gene are SGHTA and FQGNSA. This CDR3 has 15 amino acids. V lost 1 base and J 0 bases, leaving 10 bases between the germline ends.

The chain links TRBV28 to TRBJ2-7; 11 nucleotides agree with TRBD1. The CDR3 runs to 15 residues. The V and J ends lost 4 bases and 7 bases, in that order; junction bases with no gene match: 9. The germline V gene encodes CDR1 MDHEN and CDR2 SYDVKM. The CDR3 DNA reads TGTGCCAGCAGTTGGCGGGACAGGGGGAGAGGAGAGCAGTACTTC. As protein: CASSWRDRGRGEQYF.